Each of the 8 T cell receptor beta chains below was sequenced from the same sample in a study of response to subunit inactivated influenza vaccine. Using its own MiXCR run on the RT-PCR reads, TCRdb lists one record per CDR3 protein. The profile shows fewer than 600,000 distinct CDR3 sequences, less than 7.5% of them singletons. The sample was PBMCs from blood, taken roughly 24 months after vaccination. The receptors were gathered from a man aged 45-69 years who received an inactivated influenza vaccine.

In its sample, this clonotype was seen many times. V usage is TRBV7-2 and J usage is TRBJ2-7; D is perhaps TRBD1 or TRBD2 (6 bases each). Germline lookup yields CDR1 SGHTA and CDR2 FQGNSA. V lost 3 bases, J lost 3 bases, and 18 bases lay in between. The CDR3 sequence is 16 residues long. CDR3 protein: CASSFRGPNPLYEQYF. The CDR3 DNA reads TGTGCCAGCAGCTTTCGGGGGCCCAATCCGCTCTACGAGCAGTACTTC.

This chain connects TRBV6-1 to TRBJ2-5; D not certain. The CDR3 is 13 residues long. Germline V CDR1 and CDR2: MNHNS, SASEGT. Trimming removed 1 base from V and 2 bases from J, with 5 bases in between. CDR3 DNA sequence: TGTGCCAGCAGTGAAGTACAGCAAGAGACCCAGTACTTC. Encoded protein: CASSEVQQETQYF.

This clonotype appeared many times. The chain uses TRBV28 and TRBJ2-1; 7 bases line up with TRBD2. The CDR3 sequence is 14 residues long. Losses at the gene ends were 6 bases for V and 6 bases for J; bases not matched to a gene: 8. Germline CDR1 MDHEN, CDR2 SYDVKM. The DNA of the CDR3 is TGTGCCAGCAGGCCAGGCGGGAGTGGCAATGAGCAGTTCTTC. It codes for CASRPGGSGNEQFF.

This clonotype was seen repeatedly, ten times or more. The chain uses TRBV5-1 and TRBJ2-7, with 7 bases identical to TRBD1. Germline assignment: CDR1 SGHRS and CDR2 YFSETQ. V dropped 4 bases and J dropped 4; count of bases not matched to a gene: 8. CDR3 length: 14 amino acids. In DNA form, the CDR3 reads TGCGCCAGCAGCAAACCGGGACAGTCATACGAGCAGTACTTC. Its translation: CASSKPGQSYEQYF.

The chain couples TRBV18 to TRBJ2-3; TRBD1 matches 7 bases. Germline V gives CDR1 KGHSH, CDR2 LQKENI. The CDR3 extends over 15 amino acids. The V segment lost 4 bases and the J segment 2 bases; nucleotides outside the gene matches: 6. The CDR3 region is CASSLPGQNTDTQYF. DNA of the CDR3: TGTGCCAGCTCACTACCGGGACAGAACACAGATACGCAGTATTTT. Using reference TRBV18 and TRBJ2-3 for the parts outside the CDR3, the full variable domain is NAGVMQNPRHLVRRRGQEARLRCSPMKGHSHVYWYRQLPEEGLKFMVYLQKENIIDESGMPKERFSAEFPKEGPSILRIQQVVRGDSAAYFCASSLPGQNTDTQYFGPGTRLTVL.

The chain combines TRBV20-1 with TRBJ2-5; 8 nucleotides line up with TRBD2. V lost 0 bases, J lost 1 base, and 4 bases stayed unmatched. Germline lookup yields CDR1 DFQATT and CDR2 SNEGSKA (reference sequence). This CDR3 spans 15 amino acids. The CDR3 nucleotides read TGCAGTGCTAGAGACCGGGAGGGGAGCCAAGAGACCCAGTACTTC. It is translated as CSARDREGSQETQYF.

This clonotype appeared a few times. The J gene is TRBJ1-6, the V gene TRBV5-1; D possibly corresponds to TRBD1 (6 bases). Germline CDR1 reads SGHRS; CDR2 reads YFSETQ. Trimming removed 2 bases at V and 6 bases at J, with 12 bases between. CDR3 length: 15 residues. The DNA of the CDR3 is TGCGCCAGCAGCTTTGGGGACATTGTTAATTCACCCCTCCACTTT. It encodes CASSFGDIVNSPLHF.

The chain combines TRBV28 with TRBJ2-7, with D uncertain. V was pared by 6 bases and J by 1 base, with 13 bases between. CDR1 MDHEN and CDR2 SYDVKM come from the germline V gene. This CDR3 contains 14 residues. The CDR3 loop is CASRLTTSSYEQYF. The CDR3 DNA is TGTGCCAGCAGGCTAACCACCTCTTCCTACGAGCAGTACTTC. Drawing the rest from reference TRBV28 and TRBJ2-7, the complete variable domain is DVKVTQSSRYLVKRTGEKVFLECVQDMDHENMFWYRQDPGLGLRLIYFSYDVKMKEKGDIPEGYSVSREKKERFSLILESASTNQTSMYLCASRLTTSSYEQYFGPGTRLTVT.